This T cell receptor beta chain was observed in a study of shared clonotypes between healthy human individuals. Using immunoSEQ multiplex PCR, the repertoire was profiled, and TCRdb retains in-frame clones only, with some absent. The table records 2 million to 2.5 million clones, approximately 93% of them present only once. The CDR3 runs 16 residues. CDR1 and CDR2 (germline): SGDLS, YYNGEE. The V gene lost 0 bases and the J gene lost 3 bases, with 13 bases spanning the gap. What was sequenced was naive CD4+ T cells from PBMCs. The subset is: CD45RA+ positively selected. The chain links TRBV9 to TRBJ1-5; the D gene is possibly TRBD1 (6 bases). The receptor was derived from a young man in good health. Some clones in this sample may be carry-over from other donors' samples. The CDR3 region is CASSVGPTGPNQPQHF. For the CDR3, the DNA is TGTGCCAGCAGCGTAGGCCCTACAGGGCCCAATCAGCCCCAGCATTTT.